One sample yielded the 27 T cell receptor beta chains listed below, sequenced in a study of blood T cell repertoires in COVID-19. Some clones are missing from TCRdb's copy, which holds only in-frame ones; the method was immunoSEQ multiplex PCR. The table shows a few hundred thousand clones, with approximately 84% occurring only once. Sequencing was carried out using peripheral blood. The receptors were gathered from a man aged 50-59 years who had recovered from COVID-19.

The CDR3 region has the DNA TGTGCCAGCAGAGGACTAGTGGGCACCGGGGAGCTGTTTTTT. Its protein product is CASRGLVGTGELFF. The chain carries TRBV2 and TRBJ2-2; TRBD2 matches at 7 bases. CDR1 SNHLY and CDR2 FYNNEI come from the germline V gene. The ends lost 6 bases at V and 4 bases at J; junction bases unmatched: 5. This CDR3 has 14 residues.

J is TRBJ1-1 and V is TRBV28; D uncertain. The CDR3 runs to 14 residues. CDR1 MDHEN and CDR2 SYDVKM come from the germline V gene. The V end lost 5 bases, the J end lost 4 bases, and 14 bases lay between the germline ends. CDR3 amino acids: CASSPAGFTTEAFF. The CDR3, as DNA: TGTGCCAGCAGTCCAGCAGGTTTCACCACTGAAGCTTTCTTT.

This rearrangement joins TRBV7-9 to TRBJ2-7, with 11 positions matching TRBD2. The V segment lost 5 bases and the J segment 2 bases; nucleotides outside the gene matches: 8. The CDR3 runs 16 residues. The germline gives CDR1 SEHNR, CDR2 FQNEAQ (reference sequence). The CDR3 spells CASSPASGRIPYEQYF. The CDR3 DNA reads TGTGCCAGCAGCCCCGCTAGCGGGAGGATCCCCTACGAGCAGTACTTC.

The rearrangement links TRBV27 to TRBJ2-1; 12 nucleotides line up with TRBD2. The V gene end was trimmed by 6 bases and the J gene end by 6 bases; junction bases not matched to a gene: 3. CDR3 length: 14 amino acids. The germline CDR1 and CDR2 sequences are MNHEY and SMNVEV (reference sequence). The CDR3 bases are TGTGCCAGCAGAGCTAGCGGGAGGGGCAATGAGCAGTTCTTC. It is translated as CASRASGRGNEQFF.

The rearrangement joins TRBV5-1 to TRBJ2-7; 7 bases are shared with TRBD1. Germline CDR1 SGHRS, CDR2 YFSETQ. J gave up 3 bases and V 0 bases, and 15 bases lay outside the gene matches. The CDR3 is made up of 18 amino acids. The CDR3 sequence: CASSLGGGRQGPNYEQYF. CDR3 sequence (DNA): TGCGCCAGCAGCTTGGGAGGGGGACGACAGGGCCCCAACTACGAGCAGTACTTC.

The chain is built from TRBV5-1 and TRBJ2-5, with D perhaps TRBD1 (6 bases). The length of the CDR3 is 17 residues. V dropped 0 bases and J dropped 5 bases, with 20 bases sitting between them. Germline V gene lookup returns CDR1 SGHRS and CDR2 YFSETQ. The CDR3 sequence: CASSLAGDTRMGETQYF. For the CDR3, the DNA is TGCGCCAGCAGCTTGGCCGGGGACACCCGGATGGGGGAGACCCAGTACTTC.

This chain connects TRBV28 to TRBJ1-5, with no clear D. Trimming took off 2 bases at V and 0 bases at J, with 14 bases between the two ends. CDR3 length equals 17 residues. Per germline, CDR1 MDHEN and CDR2 SYDVKM. The CDR3 nucleotides are TGTGCCAGCAGTTTAGTGGCGGCCGTTCATAGCAATCAGCCCCAGCATTTT. This sequence encodes CASSLVAAVHSNQPQHF.

This clone was picked up a small number of times. The DNA of the CDR3 is TGTGCCTGGAGTGCCCCGGCGGGAGGGCCTCTTGGTAAATACGAGCAGTACTTC. Its translation is CAWSAPAGGPLGKYEQYF. V and J are TRBV30 and TRBJ2-7; 9 bases map to TRBD2. Germline loops: CDR1 GTSNPN, CDR2 SVGIG (reference sequence). The CDR3 is 18 residues long. Unmatched junction bases numbered 17, after V lost 1 base and J lost 4 bases. Filled out from reference TRBV30 and TRBJ2-7, the complete variable domain reads SQTIHQWPATLVQPVGSPLSLECTVEGTSNPNLYWYRQAAGRGLQLLFYSVGIGQISSEVPQNLSASRPQDRQFILSSKKLLLSDSGFYLCAWSAPAGGPLGKYEQYFGPGTRLTVT.

This chain links TRBV19 with TRBJ2-4; D is ambiguous. The CDR3 runs to 12 residues. Per germline, CDR1 LNHDA and CDR2 SQIVND (reference sequence). Trimming took 5 bases from V and 4 from J, leaving 6 bases between them. CDR3 sequence reads: CASSVKKNIQYF. Written as DNA, the CDR3 is TGTGCCAGTAGTGTCAAAAAAAACATTCAGTACTTC.

V and J are TRBV29-1 and TRBJ2-3; 10 bases are shared with TRBD2. The ends lost 0 bases at V and 6 bases at J; junction bases unmatched: 9. This CDR3 has 16 amino acids. The germline gives CDR1 SQVTM, CDR2 ANQGSEA. The CDR3 region has the DNA TGCAGCGTTGAAGATCGGGAACTAGCGGGATTGGATACGCAGTATTTT. It codes for CSVEDRELAGLDTQYF.

The rearrangement uses TRBV5-4 and TRBJ2-5; 12 bases agree with TRBD1. Unmatched junction bases numbered 6, after V lost 5 bases and J lost 4 bases. The germline CDR1 and CDR2 sequences are SGHNT and YYREEE (reference sequence). This CDR3 is 15 amino acids long. The CDR3 DNA is TGTGCCAGCAGTTCGGGACAGGGGGCGCGAGAGACCCAGTACTTC. It codes for CASSSGQGARETQYF.

The rearrangement links TRBV27 to TRBJ2-2, with D maybe TRBD1 (6 bases). Germline V CDR1 and CDR2: MNHEY, SMNVEV (reference sequence). This CDR3 contains 16 residues. V lost 4 bases, J lost 0 bases, and 12 bases lay in between. CDR3 residues: CASSSTGTTNTGELFF. The CDR3 DNA follows: TGTGCCAGCAGTTCCACCGGGACAACGAACACCGGGGAGCTGTTTTTT.

The J gene is TRBJ2-5, the V gene TRBV12-3 or TRBV12-4, with 9 bases identical to TRBD1. The CDR3 length is 13 residues. Trimming removed 5 bases from V and 4 bases from J; junction bases left unmatched: 2. CDR3 nucleotides: TGTGCCAGCAGTCGACAGGGGGGAGAGACCCAGTACTTC. Protein product: CASSRQGGETQYF.

CDR3 sequence (DNA): TGTGCCAGCAGCGCACGGGCTAGCGGGATGAAGACCCAGTACTTC. Protein sequence: CASSARASGMKTQYF. This chain joins TRBV7-2 and TRBJ2-5; 9 positions agree with TRBD2. Germline V gives CDR1 SGHTA, CDR2 FQGNSA. This CDR3 comprises 15 residues. With V trimmed by 5 bases and J by 6 bases, 10 bases remained unmatched.

V gene TRBV21-1 combines with J gene TRBJ2-1; the table gives TRBD1 as D, unverified against the DNA. TRBV21-1 is given as a pseudogene. The length of the CDR3 is 17 residues. The CDR3 protein is CASSRGPSGQSINEQFF. The CDR3 bases are TGTGCCAGCAGCCGAGGCCCCTCGGGACAGTCTATCAATGAGCAGTTCTTC.

The gene calls are TRBV20-1 and TRBJ2-7; no reliable D call. V shed 3 bases and J shed 7 bases, with 13 bases lying between them. Germline V lookup: CDR1 DFQATT, CDR2 SNEGSKA (reference sequence). The CDR3 is made up of 12 amino acids. In DNA, the CDR3 is TGCAGTGCTAGTCTACGGGTGAGGGAGCAGTACTTC. It is translated as CSASLRVREQYF.

This clone was detected only a few times. The chain carries TRBV11-2 and TRBJ2-4; D gene uncertain. The germline V gene encodes CDR1 SGHAT and CDR2 FQNNGV. V shed 0 bases and J shed 9 bases, with 9 bases lying between them. The CDR3 has 13 residues. In DNA form, the CDR3 reads TGTGCCAGCAGCTTAGACTTAGTACCCATTCAGTACTTC. It codes for CASSLDLVPIQYF.

This clone was seen a single time. This chain joins TRBV9 and TRBJ2-7; tentatively, D is TRBD1 (6 bases). CDR3 length equals 15 residues. Germline CDR1 is SGDLS and CDR2 is YYNGEE. V was trimmed by 0 bases and J by 0 bases, leaving 10 bases between them. This CDR3 reads CASSVGQTGSYEQYF. The CDR3, as DNA: TGTGCCAGCAGCGTAGGACAGACAGGCTCCTACGAGCAGTACTTC. The full variable domain, in which reference TRBV9 and TRBJ2-7 provide the parts outside the CDR3, is DSGVTQTPKHLITATGQRVTLRCSPRSGDLSVYWYQQSLDQGLQFLIQYYNGEERAKGNILERFSAQQFPDLHSELNLSSLELGDSALYFCASSVGQTGSYEQYFGPGTRLTVT.

The chain employs TRBV4-2 and TRBJ2-1; 15 bases match TRBD2. The CDR3 consists of 16 residues. Looked up from germline, CDR1 is LGHNA and CDR2 is YNFKEQ. V was pared by 3 bases and J by 9 bases, with 6 bases of the junction left unmatched. The chain's CDR3 is CASSQGWTSGGGEQFF. The CDR3 nucleotides read TGTGCCAGCAGCCAGGGCTGGACTAGCGGGGGGGGTGAGCAGTTCTTC.

The chain has TRBV5-4 and TRBJ2-1, with 7 positions matching TRBD2. Germline loops: CDR1 SGHNT, CDR2 YYREEE (reference sequence). The trim removed 2 bases at V and 8 bases at J, leaving 13 bases unmatched. The CDR3 extends over 16 amino acids. CDR3 loop: CASSFGLEAGGDEQFF. The CDR3 DNA is TGTGCCAGCAGCTTCGGACTAGAGGCGGGTGGAGATGAGCAGTTCTTC.

This chain uses TRBV18 with TRBJ1-4; 10 nucleotides agree with TRBD1. V was pared by 2 bases and J by 9 bases, with 3 bases of the junction left unmatched. Germline CDR1 and CDR2: KGHSH and LQKENI. The length of the CDR3 is 14 residues. The CDR3 loop reads CASSPGTGDQKLFF. CDR3 coding DNA: TGTGCCAGCTCACCAGGGACAGGGGATCAAAAACTGTTTTTT.

This clone was seen only once. The rearrangement links TRBV29-1 to TRBJ2-5, with 8 bases identical to TRBD1. J was trimmed by 5 bases and V by 6 bases; bases with no gene match: 11. CDR1 is SQVTM, CDR2 ANQGSEA, per germline. This CDR3 region has 14 residues. The CDR3 loop reads CSVKPQGAKETQYF. In nucleotides, the CDR3 is TGCAGCGTCAAACCTCAGGGGGCCAAGGAGACCCAGTACTTC.

The chain carries TRBV15 and TRBJ2-3, with TRBD2 matching 8 bases. The CDR3 loop spans 16 amino acids. After removal of 3 bases from V and 1 base from J, the junction contained 6 bases not matched to a gene. In germline, CDR1 is LNHNV, CDR2 YYDKDF (reference sequence). The CDR3 DNA reads as TGTGCCACCAGCAGCGGGGGGCGGGGGGGCACAGATACGCAGTATTTT. Its translation: CATSSGGRGGTDTQYF.

The chain is built from TRBV12-5 and TRBJ2-1; 16 bases line up with TRBD2. Germline V lookup: CDR1 LGHNT, CDR2 FRNRAP. V shed 5 bases and J 8 bases; nucleotides not matched to a gene: 3. The CDR3 has 15 amino acids. CDR3 DNA sequence: TGTGCTAGTGGTCCCGGGACTAGCGGGAGGGATGAGCAGTTCTTC. It yields the protein CASGPGTSGRDEQFF.

V usage is TRBV10-2 and J usage is TRBJ1-5; no clear D. In germline, CDR1 is WSHSY, CDR2 SAAADI. V was shortened by 0 bases and J by 6 bases, with 9 bases between the two germline ends. There are 14 residues in the CDR3. The CDR3 nucleotides are TGCGCCAGCAGTGAGTCGACTCGGGGTCAGCCCCAGCATTTT. Residues: CASSESTRGQPQHF.

The rearrangement links TRBV7-7 to TRBJ2-5, with 8 bases fitting TRBD1. Germline V CDR1 and CDR2: SSHAT, FNYEAQ (reference sequence). CDR3 length equals 14 residues. Trimming took 5 bases from V and 2 from J; bases not matched to a gene: 4. The CDR3 region is CASSEDRGQETQYF. In nucleotides, the CDR3 is TGTGCCAGCAGCGAAGACAGGGGACAAGAGACCCAGTACTTC.

The chain has TRBV5-1 and TRBJ2-1; 12 bases match TRBD2. The CDR3 runs to 17 residues. J was trimmed by 4 bases and V by 4 bases; bases with no gene match: 9. Germline lookup yields CDR1 SGHRS and CDR2 YFSETQ. DNA of the CDR3: TGCGCCAGCAGCCCGGAACTAGCGGGAGGTTCTTACAATGAGCAGTTCTTC. Amino acids: CASSPELAGGSYNEQFF. The full variable domain, its missing parts supplied by reference TRBV5-1 and TRBJ2-1, is KAGVTQTPRYLIKTRGQQVTLSCSPISGHRSVSWYQQTPGQGLQFLFEYFSETQRNKGNFPGRFSGRQFSNSRSEMNVSTLELGDSALYLCASSPELAGGSYNEQFFGPGTRLTVL.